Sequencing of this TCR beta chain was carried out in a study of OX40 agonist ivuxolimab in advanced cancers. Profiling relied on immunoSEQ multiplex PCR, and the TCRdb table lists in-frame clones only, not all of them. The sample has 40,000 or so clones, more than 80% seen once. The CDR3 is 16 residues long. From germline, CDR1 is SGHTS and CDR2 YDEGEE. The ends were cut back, 0 bases at V and 8 bases at J, with 18 bases in the middle. The chain uses TRBV5-8 and TRBJ2-1; tentatively, D is TRBD2 (6 bases). The sequence derives from an adult with an advanced solid tumor such as melanoma, head and neck, liver or kidney cancer. The specimen comprised CD4+ or CD8+ T cells sorted from blood, sampled in a trial of the OX40 agonist ivuxolimab. The CDR3 protein is CASSLVYSGTNYEQFF. The DNA of the CDR3 is TGTGCCAGCAGCTTGGTCTATAGCGGTACAAACTATGAGCAGTTCTTC.